The clone carrying this T cell receptor beta chain was counted only a few times. The CDR3 loop spans 15 amino acids. V lost 6 bases and J 5 bases, leaving 19 bases between the germline ends. From germline, CDR1 is LGHNT and CDR2 FRNRAP. The entry originates in a study of early T cells in non-severe SARS-CoV-2 infection. Study-level information: Whole-blood bulk RNA, unsorted, was sequenced, and chains were unpaired.

TCRdb re-called the 5' RACE reads with MiXCR, one entry per CDR3 protein. In the table there are roughly 90,000 distinct CDR3 sequences, 11% to 15% of which are singletons. Sequencing was performed on whole blood. The source of this sequence is an adult who was a healthcare worker with PCR-confirmed SARS-CoV-2 infection or an uninfected control (not recorded which). This chain links TRBV12-5 with TRBJ2-5; the D gene is possibly TRBD1 (6 bases). The CDR3 loop reads CASGFRQVLEETQYF. CDR3 sequence (DNA): TGTGCTAGTGGATTTAGACAGGTTCTGGAGGAGACCCAGTACTTC. The entire variable domain, with the rest obtained from reference TRBV12-5 and TRBJ2-5, is as follows: DARVTQTPRHKVTEMGQEVTMRCQPILGHNTVFWYRQTMMQGLELLAYFRNRAPLDDSGMPKDRFSAEMPDATLATLKIQPSEPRDSAVYFCASGFRQVLEETQYFGPGTRLLVL.